These 10 T cell receptor beta chains originate from one sample sequenced in a study of CXCR3-negative and CXCR3-positive naive CD8 T cells. Through 5' RACE with UMI labels, the TRB cDNA libraries were prepared. TCRdb reprocessed the 5' RACE reads, keeping one entry per CDR3 protein, no DNA. The table counts 100,000 to 150,000 distinct CDR3 sequences; 0.25% to 0.35% lies in the top ten. Sequencing was carried out using naive CXCR3- CD8+ T cells from blood. Documented subset: CD45RO-CCR7+CD27+CD95- naive CD8+ T cells lacking CXCR3 (TNR3-). The receptors derive from a human donor in good health. Some clones in this sample may be carry-over from other donors' samples.

V is TRBV7-6 and J is TRBJ2-7. CDR1 is SGHVS, CDR2 FNYEAQ, per germline. This CDR3 spans 16 amino acids. CDR3 sequence: CASSLASGTPAYEQYF.

The chain carries TRBV2 and TRBJ2-5; TCRdb's D gene call, TRBD2, goes unchecked for lack of DNA. CDR3 length equals 16 residues. Germline CDR1 SNHLY, CDR2 FYNNEI. The CDR3 protein is CASSEGAGAVQETQYF.

This chain connects TRBV5-4 to TRBJ1-5. The CDR3 totals 16 residues. Germline assignment: CDR1 SGHNT and CDR2 YYREEE (reference sequence). This CDR3 is CASSGPRKNSNQPQHF.

The rearrangement joins TRBV29-1 to TRBJ1-2. Per the germline V gene, CDR1 is SQVTM and CDR2 is ANQGSEA. The CDR3 spans 12 residues. CDR3 sequence reads: CSVPLVDYGYTF.

The chain carries TRBV12-3 or TRBV12-4 and TRBJ1-1; TCRdb names TRBD1, which stays unverified in the absence of DNA. This CDR3 is 13 amino acids long. CDR3 amino acids: CASNTGGRTEAFF.

The rearrangement joins TRBV28 to TRBJ2-4. The CDR3 spans 13 residues. Germline V CDR1 and CDR2: MDHEN, SYDVKM. Here the CDR3 reads CASSLGFKNIQYF.

CDR3 sequence: CASSFGQFTYEQYF. The chain carries TRBV28 and TRBJ2-7. Germline V gene lookup returns CDR1 MDHEN and CDR2 SYDVKM. This CDR3 is 14 amino acids long.

The CDR3 is CASCQWDRGRNEQFF. The chain combines TRBV5-1 with TRBJ2-1; with no DNA, the TCRdb D assignment of TRBD1 cannot be verified. From germline, CDR1 is SGHRS and CDR2 YFSETQ. CDR3 length: 15 amino acids.

The chain has TRBV20-1 and TRBJ2-7; TCRdb outputs TRBD1, but without DNA this stays unchecked. The length of the CDR3 is 15 residues. Germline lookup yields CDR1 DFQATT and CDR2 SNEGSKA (reference sequence). The CDR3 here is CSARDELSPSYEQYF.

The V and J genes are TRBV7-9 and TRBJ2-7; there is no DNA to check the TCRdb D call of TRBD1. The CDR3 contains 14 residues. Germline lookup yields CDR1 SEHNR and CDR2 FQNEAQ (reference sequence). CDR3 protein: CASSAGTGLDEQYF. Full variable domain (rest looked up from reference TRBV7-9 and TRBJ2-7): DTGVSQNPRHKITKRGQNVTFRCDPISEHNRLYWYRQTLGQGPEFLTYFQNEAQLEKSRLLSDRFSAERPKGSFSTLEIQRTEQGDSAMYLCASSAGTGLDEQYFGPGTRLTVT.